This is a list of T cell receptor beta chains from one sample in a study of T cell clones after liver transplantation. Data came from immunoSEQ multiplex PCR; TCRdb stores just in-frame clones and leaves some out. Here the sample spans about 18,000 clones, over 75% being singletons. Sequences were derived from CD8+ T cells from blood, sampled before liver transplant. The receptor set was obtained from a human donor who received a liver transplant. CDR3s include the opening cysteine and the closing phenylalanine or tryptophan. Fields, in order: V gene, J gene, CDR3 protein.

>TRBV29-1|TRBJ2-3
CSASAGEADTQYF
>TRBV4-1|TRBJ2-1
CASSQDGTGYNEQFF
>TRBV7-9|TRBJ2-6
CASSWTFSGANVLTF
>TRBV7-9|TRBJ1-3
CASGPGGNTIYF
>TRBV11-2|TRBJ2-2
CASSFLIGVDTGELFF
>TRBV27|TRBJ2-7
CASRDGRTGEQYF
>TRBV5-1|TRBJ1-2
CASSLGSPSTNYGYTF
>TRBV4-1|TRBJ2-7
CASSQEEGQGVAYEQYF
>TRBV19|TRBJ1-5
CASNGILGPPQHF
>TRBV9|TRBJ2-3
CASSVGGSTDTQYF
>TRBV28|TRBJ2-5
CASSGVQETQYF
>TRBV4-1|TRBJ2-3
CASSQEGPSTDTQYF
>TRBV28|TRBJ1-1
CASSLGVNTEAFF
>TRBV29-1|TRBJ2-7
CSVVDSGGSYEQYF
>TRBV7-2|TRBJ1-1
CASSPEGGGYTEAFF
>TRBV5-1|TRBJ2-2
CASSLSGDKAGELFF
>TRBV5-1|TRBJ2-7
CASSFAGAPGEQYF
>TRBV9|TRBJ1-1
CASSVVAGSGGDTEAFF
>TRBV19|TRBJ2-1
CASSSPGNEQFF
>TRBV19|TRBJ1-5
CASSLTGGWMQPQHF
>TRBV6-5|TRBJ2-2
CASTSASGAGELFF
>TRBV9|TRBJ2-5
CASSAWDSQETQYF
>TRBV28|TRBJ2-1
CASSFMTNNEQFF
>TRBV15|TRBJ1-3
CATSRVDLSSGNTIYF
>TRBV13|TRBJ2-7
CASSPGTGRYEQYF
>TRBV27|TRBJ2-4
CASSRTVENIQYF
>TRBV15|TRBJ1-4
CAARLGRGEKLFF
>TRBV7-9|NA
CASSLGTGAYEQYF
>TRBV7-3|TRBJ2-1
CASSFWMTNEQFF
>TRBV27|TRBJ2-7
CASAVGLRLYEQYF
>TRBV27|TRBJ2-1
CASSLGLLAGNEQFF
>TRBV5-1|TRBJ1-5
CASSLAPEQPQHF
>TRBV7-8|TRBJ2-3
CASSSGLAGTEADTQYF
>TRBV28|TRBJ2-1
CASSPPPRDFTWNEQFF
>TRBV28|TRBJ2-5
CASSPEGDREETQYF
>TRBV11-2|TRBJ2-7
CASSSGTLTYEQYF
>TRBV5-1|TRBJ2-2
CASSFGVRGAGELFF
>TRBV5-4|TRBJ1-3
CASSLDRVGNTIYF
>TRBV7-8|TRBJ2-3
CASSSSASWEGVTDTQYF
>TRBV5-1|TRBJ2-4
CASSWLAGGPGNIQYF
>TRBV7-2|TRBJ2-7
CASSEGLAGYEQYF
>TRBV28|TRBJ1-5
CASTFPPSNQPQHF
>TRBV7-2|TRBJ1-2
CASSLSAFEDYGYTF
>TRBV29-1|TRBJ1-1
CSVLVMNTEAFF
>TRBV7-8|TRBJ2-7
CASSLSTSGSINEQYF
>TRBV5-5|TRBJ2-7
CASSDLRDRGYEQYF
>TRBV27|TRBJ2-7
CASSLSGSSGYEQYF
>TRBV5-4|TRBJ2-3
CASSLGVTSGRSTDTQYF
>TRBV5-1|TRBJ2-3
CASSLAEIAGPSTDTQYF
>TRBV4-1|TRBJ1-4
CASSQGQGAWANEKLFF
>TRBV7-8|TRBJ2-1
CASSLSGRNDNEQFF
>TRBV9|TRBJ2-7
CASSVGLAAHEQYF